This T cell receptor beta chain derives from a study of blood T cell repertoires in COVID-19. As for the study in general: Spain, Italy and the United States supplied samples that represented acute and convalescent COVID-19.

Germline V gives CDR1 SGHRS, CDR2 YFSETQ. V lost 5 bases to trimming and J lost 5 bases; unmatched junction nucleotides: 6. CDR3 length: 13 residues. Methods used by the authors: Cell counts per sample came from amplifying reference gene primers. The table came from immunoSEQ multiplex PCR; TCRdb's copy has only in-frame clones and leaves some out. V, J and clone size derive from that table, while D and trimming were established from the DNA sequence. The sample consists of roughly 180,000 clones, 70% to 80% of them appearing once. What was sequenced was peripheral blood. The source is a woman in her fifties or sixties with COVID-19, enrolled during active disease. The chain carries TRBV5-1 and TRBJ2-5; 7 nucleotides agree with TRBD1. In nucleotides, the CDR3 is TGCGCCAGCAGTCGACAGGGAGAGGAGACCCAGTACTTC. Translated, it gives CASSRQGEETQYF.